The T cell receptor beta chain under discussion was sequenced for a study of blood T cell repertoires in COVID-19. Clones were read by immunoSEQ multiplex PCR, and TCRdb kept only the in-frame ones, dropping some. The table has 360,000 or so clones, approximately 91% seen once. V lost 8 bases and J 1 base, leaving 11 bases between the germline ends. Germline V lookup: CDR1 WSHSY, CDR2 SAAADI. This CDR3 contains 13 residues. This sequence was found in a woman in her twenties or thirties who had been exposed to COVID-19. The gene calls are TRBV10-2 and TRBJ1-1; TRBD1 is a possible D gene (5 bases). Sequenced input: PBMCs or T cells enriched from blood (not recorded which). This CDR3 reads CASGRGQNTEAFF. CDR3 in DNA: TGCGCCAGCGGTAGGGGCCAGAACACTGAAGCTTTCTTT.